These 9 T cell receptor beta chains originate from one sample sequenced in a study of human T cells and chemical hapten exposure. Each CDR3 protein is one row after TCRdb ran MiXCR on the RACE reads. This table holds around 45,000 distinct CDR3 sequences, 3.5% to 5% found once. Stated time point: healthy volunteer bleed at 2 weeks. Researchers extracted total RNA from unfractionated whole blood. Sequencing was carried out using whole blood. The receptors originated from a human donor in good health. Some clones in this sample may be carry-over from other donors' samples.

In its sample, this clonotype was seen many times. The chain links TRBV11-1 to TRBJ2-4, with D perhaps matching TRBD1 or TRBD2 (6 bases each). The CDR3 extends over 16 amino acids. V dropped 5 bases and J dropped 4 bases, with 18 bases sitting between them. CDR1 SGHAT and CDR2 FQDESV come from the germline V gene (reference sequence). The CDR3 nucleotides are TGTGCCAGCAGCCCAGGGGTAGTGGGACTTAAAAACATTCAGTACTTC. Translating gives CASSPGVVGLKNIQYF.

This clonotype came up a few times. The chain is built from TRBV12-3 or TRBV12-4 and TRBJ2-1, with D possibly being TRBD1 or TRBD2 (5 bases each). The CDR3 is 12 residues long. V dropped 4 bases and J dropped 6 bases, with 7 bases sitting between them. CDR3 sequence (DNA): TGTGCCAGCAGTTCAGGGAGCAATGAGCAGTTCTTC. It yields the protein CASSSGSNEQFF.

In this sample, this clonotype turned up many times. The V and J genes are TRBV5-4 and TRBJ1-1, with 11 nucleotides matching TRBD1. J gave up 0 bases and V 0 bases, and 4 bases lay outside the gene matches. CDR1 SGHNT and CDR2 YYREEE come from the germline V gene (reference sequence). This CDR3 is built from 17 residues. The CDR3 DNA sequence: TGTGCCAGCAGCTTGGGGACAGGGGGCGGAATGAACACTGAAGCTTTCTTT. It translates to CASSLGTGGGMNTEAFF.

This CDR3 is CASSLSHIQYF. DNA for the CDR3: TGTGCCAGCAGTTTATCCCACATTCAGTACTTC. The rearrangement links TRBV12-3 or TRBV12-4 to TRBJ2-4; D is ambiguous. Deletions cut 2 bases from V and 8 bases from J, with 4 bases between. The CDR3 contains 11 residues.

This clonotype was counted ten times or more. The V and J genes are TRBV6-6 and TRBJ1-1; D is unresolved. Germline values: CDR1 MNHNY, CDR2 SVGAGI (reference sequence). V was clipped by 6 bases and J by 1 base, with 12 bases between them. The CDR3 is 14 amino acids. In DNA, the CDR3 is TGTGCCAGCAGGCGTCTTACAGAGAACACTGAAGCTTTCTTT. It specifies CASRRLTENTEAFF.

The chain couples TRBV3-1 to TRBJ2-2; D is unresolved. Trimming shortened V by 1 base and J by 7 bases, and 7 bases separated the two germline ends. This CDR3 comprises 13 residues. CDR1 is LGHDT and CDR2 is YNNKEL in the germline V gene (reference sequence). CDR3 amino acids: CASSQVTFGELFF. The CDR3, as DNA: TGTGCCAGCAGCCAAGTGACGTTCGGGGAGCTGTTTTTT.

This clonotype appeared many times. V and J are TRBV6-5 and TRBJ2-1, with TRBD2 identical over 13 bases. Germline V gene lookup returns CDR1 MNHEY and CDR2 SVGAGI. The length of the CDR3 is 15 residues. V trimming: 6 bases; J trimming: 8 bases; junction bases outside the gene matches: 7. CDR3 sequence reads: CASSLGLAGVDEQFF. Here the CDR3 DNA reads TGTGCCAGCAGCCTCGGACTAGCGGGAGTGGATGAGCAGTTCTTC.

This clonotype was counted ten times or more. The chain is built from TRBV2 and TRBJ2-2; 8 positions agree with TRBD1. Germline loops: CDR1 SNHLY, CDR2 FYNNEI. The CDR3 is made up of 17 amino acids. The trim removed 5 bases at V and 0 bases at J, leaving 8 bases unmatched. The CDR3 loop reads CASSLDRAAPNTGELFF. CDR3 sequence (DNA): TGTGCCAGCAGTCTGGACAGGGCAGCCCCGAACACCGGGGAGCTGTTTTTT.

In its sample, this clonotype was seen a few times. The chain carries TRBV5-4 and TRBJ2-7; the D gene could be TRBD1 or TRBD2 (5 bases each). V was clipped by 1 base and J by 1 base, with 9 bases between them. This CDR3 comprises 14 residues. Per the germline V gene, CDR1 is SGHNT and CDR2 is YYREEE (reference sequence). This CDR3 is CASSLQGPSYEQYF. The CDR3, as DNA: TGTGCCAGCAGCTTGCAGGGACCGTCCTACGAGCAGTACTTC.